The 3 T cell receptor beta chains below come from one sample, sequenced in a study of early T cells in non-severe SARS-CoV-2 infection. Each CDR3 protein gets one entry after TCRdb re-called the 5' RACE reads with MiXCR. The sample yields 48,000 or so distinct CDR3 sequences, over 5% seen once. The specimen comprised whole blood, sampled at baseline. The receptor source for this set is an adult who was a healthcare worker with PCR-confirmed SARS-CoV-2 infection or an uninfected control (not recorded which).

This clonotype rates as medium-sized. J is TRBJ1-2 and V is TRBV7-9, with D uncertain. V dropped 4 bases and J dropped 3 bases, with 9 bases sitting between them. The length of the CDR3 is 13 residues. Germline lookup yields CDR1 SEHNR and CDR2 FQNEAQ (reference sequence). Here the CDR3 reads CASSSWTDYGYTF. In DNA form, the CDR3 reads TGTGCCAGCAGCTCCTGGACCGACTATGGCTACACCTTC.

Ten or more counts support this clonotype. The gene calls are TRBV28 and TRBJ2-2; D may match TRBD1 or TRBD2 (7 bases each). This CDR3 has 14 residues. CDR1 and CDR2 from the germline V gene are MDHEN and SYDVKM. Trimming shortened V by 6 bases and J by 6 bases, and 14 bases separated the two germline ends. The CDR3, as DNA: TGTGCCAGCAGCTCAGGGGGGGGACCCGGGGAGCTGTTTTTT. This gives the protein CASSSGGGPGELFF.

This clonotype was counted at least ten times. The CDR3 region has the DNA TGTGCCAGCAGCCCGGGGCCACACACCGGGGAGCTGTTTTTT. This sequence encodes CASSPGPHTGELFF. This rearrangement joins TRBV4-2 to TRBJ2-2; D is possibly TRBD1 or TRBD2 (5 bases each). Germline V CDR1 and CDR2: LGHNA, YNFKEQ. Trimming took off 4 bases at V and 3 bases at J, with 9 bases between the two ends. The CDR3 totals 14 residues.